The sequence of this T cell receptor beta chain was determined in a study of response to subunit inactivated influenza vaccine. Study findings and constraints: The study's authors posited that every seasonal influenza vaccination enlists few new T cells.

One entry per CDR3 protein, called by TCRdb with MiXCR from the RT-PCR reads. In the table there are around 520,000 distinct CDR3 sequences, approximately 12% of which are singletons. The CDR3 sequence is 15 residues long. The germline V and J ends were trimmed by 4 bases and 3 bases, with 14 bases remaining between them. Germline V lookup: CDR1 SGHRS, CDR2 YFSETQ. This clonotype was observed a handful of times. Its antigen remains unknown. J is TRBJ1-5 and V is TRBV5-1, with D hard to call. The sequencing used PBMCs from blood, collected on the day of vaccination. This clonotype was sampled from a man aged 45 to 65 who received an inactivated influenza vaccine. The CDR3 sequence: CASSPLGDPNQPQHF. The CDR3, as DNA: TGCGCCAGCAGCCCCCTCGGGGATCCCAATCAGCCCCAGCATTTT.